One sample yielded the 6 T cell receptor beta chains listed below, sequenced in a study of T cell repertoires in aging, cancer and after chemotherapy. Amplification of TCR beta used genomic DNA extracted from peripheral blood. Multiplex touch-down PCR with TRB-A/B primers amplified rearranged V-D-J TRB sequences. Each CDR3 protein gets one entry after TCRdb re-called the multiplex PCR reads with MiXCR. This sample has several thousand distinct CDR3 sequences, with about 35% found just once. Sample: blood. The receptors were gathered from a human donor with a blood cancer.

The CDR3, as DNA: TGTGCCAGCAGCTTGGGGCAGAATGGTTCACCCCTCCACTTT. Residues: CASSLGQNGSPLHF. The J gene is TRBJ1-6, the V gene TRBV5-4; D remains unclear. Germline V gene sequence: CDR1 SGHNT, CDR2 YYREEE (reference sequence). The CDR3 has 14 residues. V was pared by 0 bases and J by 9 bases, with 10 bases between.

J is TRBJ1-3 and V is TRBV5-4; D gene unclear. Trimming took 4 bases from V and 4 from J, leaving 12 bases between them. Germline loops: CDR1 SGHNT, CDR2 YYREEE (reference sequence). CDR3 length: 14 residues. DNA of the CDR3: TGTGCCAGCAGCACCCCTGGAGAGGGAAACACCATATATTTT. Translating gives CASSTPGEGNTIYF.

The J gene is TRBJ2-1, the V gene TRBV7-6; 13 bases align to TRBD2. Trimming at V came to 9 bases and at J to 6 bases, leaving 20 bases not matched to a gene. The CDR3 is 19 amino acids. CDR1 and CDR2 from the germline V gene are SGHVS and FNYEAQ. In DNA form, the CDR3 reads TGTGCCAGTAGTCTACAGGGACTAGCGGGATGGCCCCGGGTCAATGAGCAGTTCTTC. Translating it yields CASSLQGLAGWPRVNEQFF.

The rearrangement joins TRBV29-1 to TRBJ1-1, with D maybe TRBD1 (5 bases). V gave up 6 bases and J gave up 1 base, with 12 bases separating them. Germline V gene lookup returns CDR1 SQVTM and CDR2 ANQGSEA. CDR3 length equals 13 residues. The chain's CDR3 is CSVGNGANTEAFF. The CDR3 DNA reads TGCAGCGTGGGGAACGGGGCGAACACTGAAGCTTTCTTT. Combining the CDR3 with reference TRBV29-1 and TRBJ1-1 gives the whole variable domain SAVISQKPSRDICQRGTSLTIQCQVDSQVTMMFWYRQQPGQSLTLIATANQGSEATYESGFVIDKFPISRPNLTFSTLTVSNMSPEDSSIYLCSVGNGANTEAFFGQGTRLTVV.

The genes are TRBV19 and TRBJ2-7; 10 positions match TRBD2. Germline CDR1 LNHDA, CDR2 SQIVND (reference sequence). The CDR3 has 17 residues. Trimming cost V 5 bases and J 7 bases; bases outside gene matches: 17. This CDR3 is CASSRGLAGVASREQYF. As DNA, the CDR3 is TGTGCCAGTAGTCGCGGGCTAGCGGGAGTGGCTTCAAGGGAGCAGTACTTC.

CDR3 nucleotide sequence: TGTGCCAGCAGTTTCCCGACTAGCCAAGATACGCAGTATTTT. It specifies CASSFPTSQDTQYF. The chain has TRBV12-3 or TRBV12-4 and TRBJ2-3; 7 bases line up with TRBD2. The CDR3 contains 14 residues. Germline trimming cut 3 bases from V and 5 bases from J; bases unmatched to any gene: 5.